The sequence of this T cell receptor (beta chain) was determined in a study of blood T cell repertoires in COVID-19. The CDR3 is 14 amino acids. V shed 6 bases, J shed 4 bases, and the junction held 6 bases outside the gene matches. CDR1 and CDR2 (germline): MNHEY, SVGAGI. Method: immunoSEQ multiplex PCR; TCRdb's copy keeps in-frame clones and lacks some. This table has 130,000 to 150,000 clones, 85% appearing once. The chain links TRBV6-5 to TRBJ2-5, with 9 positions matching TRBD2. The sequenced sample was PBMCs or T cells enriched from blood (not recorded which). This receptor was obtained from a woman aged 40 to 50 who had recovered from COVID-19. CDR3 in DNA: TGTGCCAGCAGAGTAGCGGGAGTTAGAGAGACCCAGTACTTC. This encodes CASRVAGVRETQYF.